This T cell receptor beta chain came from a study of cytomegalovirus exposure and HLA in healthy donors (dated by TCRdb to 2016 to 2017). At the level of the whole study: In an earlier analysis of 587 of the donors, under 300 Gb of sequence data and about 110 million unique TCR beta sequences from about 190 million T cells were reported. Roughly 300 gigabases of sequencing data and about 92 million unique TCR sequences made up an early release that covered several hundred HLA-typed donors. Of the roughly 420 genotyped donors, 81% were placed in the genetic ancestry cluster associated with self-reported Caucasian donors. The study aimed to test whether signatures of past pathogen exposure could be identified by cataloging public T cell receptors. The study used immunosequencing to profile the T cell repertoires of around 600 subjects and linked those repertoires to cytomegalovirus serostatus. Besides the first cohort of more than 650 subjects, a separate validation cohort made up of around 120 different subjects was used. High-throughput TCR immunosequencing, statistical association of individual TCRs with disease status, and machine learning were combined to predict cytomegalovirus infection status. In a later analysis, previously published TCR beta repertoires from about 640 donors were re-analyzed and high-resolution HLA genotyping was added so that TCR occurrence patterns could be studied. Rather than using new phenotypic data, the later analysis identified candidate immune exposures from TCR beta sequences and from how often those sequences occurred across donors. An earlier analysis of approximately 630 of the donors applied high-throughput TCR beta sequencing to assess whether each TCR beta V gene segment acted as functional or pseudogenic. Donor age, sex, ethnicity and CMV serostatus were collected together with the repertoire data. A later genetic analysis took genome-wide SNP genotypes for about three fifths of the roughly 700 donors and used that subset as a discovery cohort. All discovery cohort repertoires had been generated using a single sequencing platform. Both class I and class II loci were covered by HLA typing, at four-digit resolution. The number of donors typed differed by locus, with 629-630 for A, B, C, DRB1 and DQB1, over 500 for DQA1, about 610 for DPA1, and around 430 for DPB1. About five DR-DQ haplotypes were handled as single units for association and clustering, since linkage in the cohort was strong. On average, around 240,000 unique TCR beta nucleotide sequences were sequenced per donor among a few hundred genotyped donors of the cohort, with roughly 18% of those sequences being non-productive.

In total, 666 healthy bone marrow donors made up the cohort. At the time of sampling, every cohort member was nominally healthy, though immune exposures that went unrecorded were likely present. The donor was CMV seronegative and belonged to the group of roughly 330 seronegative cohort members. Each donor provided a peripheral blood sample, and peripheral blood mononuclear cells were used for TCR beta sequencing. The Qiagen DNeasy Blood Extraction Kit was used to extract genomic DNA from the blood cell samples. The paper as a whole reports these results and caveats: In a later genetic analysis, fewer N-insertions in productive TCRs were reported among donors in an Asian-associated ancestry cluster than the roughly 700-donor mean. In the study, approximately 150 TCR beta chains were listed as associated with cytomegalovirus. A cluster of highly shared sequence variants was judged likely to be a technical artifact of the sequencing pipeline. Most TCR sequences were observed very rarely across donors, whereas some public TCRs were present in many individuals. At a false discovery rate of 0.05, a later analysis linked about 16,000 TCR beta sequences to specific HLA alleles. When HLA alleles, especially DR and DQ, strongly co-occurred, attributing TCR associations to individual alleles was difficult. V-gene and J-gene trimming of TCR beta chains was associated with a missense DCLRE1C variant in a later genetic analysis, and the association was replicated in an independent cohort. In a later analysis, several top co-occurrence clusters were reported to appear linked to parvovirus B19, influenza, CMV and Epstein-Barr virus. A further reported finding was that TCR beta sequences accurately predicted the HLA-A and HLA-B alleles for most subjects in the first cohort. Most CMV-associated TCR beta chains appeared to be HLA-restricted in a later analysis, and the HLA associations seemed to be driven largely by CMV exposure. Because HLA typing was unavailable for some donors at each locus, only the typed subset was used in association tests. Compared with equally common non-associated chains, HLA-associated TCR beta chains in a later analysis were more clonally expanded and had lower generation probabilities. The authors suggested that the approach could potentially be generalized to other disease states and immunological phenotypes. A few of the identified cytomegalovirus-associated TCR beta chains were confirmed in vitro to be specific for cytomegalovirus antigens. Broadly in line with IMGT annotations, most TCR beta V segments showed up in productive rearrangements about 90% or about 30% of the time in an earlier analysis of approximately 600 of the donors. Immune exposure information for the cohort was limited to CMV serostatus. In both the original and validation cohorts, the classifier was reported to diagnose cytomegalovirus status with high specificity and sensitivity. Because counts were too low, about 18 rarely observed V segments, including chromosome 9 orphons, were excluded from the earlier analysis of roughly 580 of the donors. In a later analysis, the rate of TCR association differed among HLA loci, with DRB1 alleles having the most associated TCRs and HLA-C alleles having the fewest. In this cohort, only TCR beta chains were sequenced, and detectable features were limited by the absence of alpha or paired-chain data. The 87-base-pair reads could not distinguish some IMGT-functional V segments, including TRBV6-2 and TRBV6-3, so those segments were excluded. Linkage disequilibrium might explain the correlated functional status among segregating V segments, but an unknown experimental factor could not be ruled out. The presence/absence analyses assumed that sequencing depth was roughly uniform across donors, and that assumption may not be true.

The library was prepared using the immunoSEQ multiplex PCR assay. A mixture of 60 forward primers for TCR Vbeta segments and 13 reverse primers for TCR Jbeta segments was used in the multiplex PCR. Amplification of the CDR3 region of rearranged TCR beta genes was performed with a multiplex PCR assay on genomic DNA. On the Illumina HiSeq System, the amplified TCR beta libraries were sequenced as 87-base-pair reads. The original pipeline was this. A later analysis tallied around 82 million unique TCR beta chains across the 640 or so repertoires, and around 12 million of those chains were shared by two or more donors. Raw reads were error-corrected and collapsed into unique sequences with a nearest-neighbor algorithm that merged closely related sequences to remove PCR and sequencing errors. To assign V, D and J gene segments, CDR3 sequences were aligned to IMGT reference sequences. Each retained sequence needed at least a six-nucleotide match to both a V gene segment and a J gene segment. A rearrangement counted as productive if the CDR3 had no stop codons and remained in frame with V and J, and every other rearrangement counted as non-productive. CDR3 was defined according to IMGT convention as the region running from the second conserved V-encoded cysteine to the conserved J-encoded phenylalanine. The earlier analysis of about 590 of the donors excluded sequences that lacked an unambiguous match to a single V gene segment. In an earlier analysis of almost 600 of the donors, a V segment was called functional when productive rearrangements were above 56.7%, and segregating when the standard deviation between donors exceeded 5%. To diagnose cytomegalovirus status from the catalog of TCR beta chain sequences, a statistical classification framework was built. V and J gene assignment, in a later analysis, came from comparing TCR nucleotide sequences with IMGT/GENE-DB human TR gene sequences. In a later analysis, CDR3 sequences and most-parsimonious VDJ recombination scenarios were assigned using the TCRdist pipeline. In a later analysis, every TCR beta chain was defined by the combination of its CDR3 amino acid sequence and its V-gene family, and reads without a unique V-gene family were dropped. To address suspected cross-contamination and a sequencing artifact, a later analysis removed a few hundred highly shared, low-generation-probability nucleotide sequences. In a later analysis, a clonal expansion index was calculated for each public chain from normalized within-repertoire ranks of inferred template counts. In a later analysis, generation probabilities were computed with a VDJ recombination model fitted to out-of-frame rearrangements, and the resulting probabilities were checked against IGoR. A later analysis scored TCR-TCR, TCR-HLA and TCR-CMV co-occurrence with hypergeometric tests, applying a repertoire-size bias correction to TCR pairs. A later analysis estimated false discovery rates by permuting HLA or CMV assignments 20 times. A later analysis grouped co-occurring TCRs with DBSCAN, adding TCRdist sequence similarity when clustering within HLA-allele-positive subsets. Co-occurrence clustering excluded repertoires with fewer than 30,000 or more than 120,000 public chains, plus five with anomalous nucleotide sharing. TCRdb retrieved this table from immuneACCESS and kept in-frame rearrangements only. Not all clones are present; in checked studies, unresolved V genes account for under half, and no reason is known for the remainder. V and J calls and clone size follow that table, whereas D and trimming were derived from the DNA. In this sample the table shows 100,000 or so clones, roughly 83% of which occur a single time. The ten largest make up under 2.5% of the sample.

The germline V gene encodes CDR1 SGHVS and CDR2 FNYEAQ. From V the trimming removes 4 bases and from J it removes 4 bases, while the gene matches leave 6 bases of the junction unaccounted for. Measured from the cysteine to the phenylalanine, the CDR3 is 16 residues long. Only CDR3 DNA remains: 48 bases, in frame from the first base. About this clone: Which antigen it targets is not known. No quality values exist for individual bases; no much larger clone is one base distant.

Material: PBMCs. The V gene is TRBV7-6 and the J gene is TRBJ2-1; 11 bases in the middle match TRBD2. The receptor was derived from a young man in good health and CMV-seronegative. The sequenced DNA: TGTGCCAGCAGCTCACAGACTAGCGGGAATTACAATGAGCAGTTCTTC. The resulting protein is CASSSQTSGNYNEQFF.